One and the same sample provided the 22 T cell receptor beta chains below, sequenced in a study of blood T cell repertoires in COVID-19 (dated by TCRdb to 2020 to 2022). Libraries were prepared through the immunoSEQ multiplex PCR assay. TCRdb holds this immuneACCESS table with in-frame rearrangements only. Some clones are missing; in checked studies, unresolved V genes explain under half, and the rest has no known cause. The table for this sample lists fewer than 350,000 clones; about 82% of them were counted only once. The ten biggest clones cover around 7.2% of the sample. The sequenced sample consisted of peripheral blood. These receptors all come from a human donor in a cohort sampled during active COVID-19.

This chain links TRBV19 with TRBJ1-1, with unresolved D. Deletions cut 3 bases from V and 1 base from J, with 6 bases between. Looked up from germline, CDR1 is LNHDA and CDR2 is SQIVND (reference sequence). This CDR3 is built from 13 residues. CDR3 loop: CASSIQENTEAFF. The CDR3 DNA reads as TGTGCCAGTAGTATCCAGGAGAACACTGAAGCTTTCTTT.

The CDR3 loop is CASSLEGTRRNEQFF. The CDR3 DNA reads TGTGCCAGCAGCTTAGAAGGGACACGGAGAAATGAGCAGTTCTTC. The V gene is TRBV7-9, the J gene TRBJ2-1; D may be TRBD1 (6 bases). V lost 1 base, J lost 7 bases, and 14 bases lay in between. In germline, CDR1 is SEHNR, CDR2 FQNEAQ (reference sequence). This CDR3 spans 15 amino acids. Full variable domain (rest looked up from reference TRBV7-9 and TRBJ2-1): DTGVSQNPRHKITKRGQNVTFRCDPISEHNRLYWYRQTLGQGPEFLTYFQNEAQLEKSRLLSDRFSAERPKGSFSTLEIQRTEQGDSAMYLCASSLEGTRRNEQFFGPGTRLTVL.

The chain uses TRBV2 and TRBJ2-4; D gene uncertain. Trimming left V 5 bases short and J 1 base short, with 12 bases between. Germline V gene data show CDR1 as SNHLY and CDR2 as FYNNEI. The CDR3 extends over 15 amino acids. The CDR3, as DNA: TGTGCCAGCAGTATCACCAACTTGGCCAAAAACATTCAGTACTTC. This encodes CASSITNLAKNIQYF.

This chain uses TRBV6-5 with TRBJ1-1; a possible D gene is TRBD1 (5 bases). CDR1 MNHEY and CDR2 SVGAGI come from the germline V gene. V was pared by 4 bases and J by 4 bases, with 16 bases between. CDR3 length: 15 amino acids. The CDR3 coding sequence is TGTGCCAGCAGTTTCTCTGGGGGGAGTACCACTGAAGCTTTCTTT. It is translated as CASSFSGGSTTEAFF.

V and J are TRBV5-1 and TRBJ1-1; D possibly corresponds to TRBD1 (5 bases). V lost 2 bases and J lost 6, with 11 bases in between. Per germline, CDR1 SGHRS and CDR2 YFSETQ. The CDR3 spans 13 residues. CDR3 protein: CASSFTRGAEAFF. The CDR3 DNA sequence: TGCGCCAGCAGCTTTACCCGGGGGGCTGAAGCTTTCTTT.

The rearrangement links TRBV7-9 to TRBJ2-2, with D perhaps TRBD1 (6 bases). V was shortened by 3 bases and J by 1 base, with 9 bases between the two germline ends. CDR3 size: 15 residues. CDR1 and CDR2 (germline): SEHNR, FQNEAQ (reference sequence). The CDR3 region has the DNA TGTGCCAGCAGCTTGGGGACACAGAACACCGGGGAGCTGTTTTTT. This gives the protein CASSLGTQNTGELFF.

V gene TRBV19 combines with J gene TRBJ1-2; 7 bases are a match to TRBD1. This CDR3 spans 17 amino acids. CDR1 is LNHDA, CDR2 SQIVND, per germline (reference sequence). Trimming at V came to 6 bases and at J to 10 bases, leaving 23 bases not matched to a gene. Written as DNA, the CDR3 is TGTGCCAGTAGACCCCGCCCCGGGACAGTCGTAACTATGGACTACACCTTC. The encoded protein is CASRPRPGTVVTMDYTF.

This clone appeared a single time. The chain recombines TRBV29-1 with TRBJ2-3; unclear D gene. This CDR3 comprises 12 residues. Per the germline V gene, CDR1 is SQVTM and CDR2 is ANQGSEA. The V end lost 8 bases, the J end lost 1 base, and 10 bases lay between the germline ends. In nucleotides, the CDR3 is TGCAGCCCGACCCGGGGCACAGATACGCAGTATTTT. This gives the protein CSPTRGTDTQYF.

The rearrangement links TRBV25-1 to TRBJ1-1; TRBD1 matches 8 bases. Germline CDR1 and CDR2: MGHDK and SYGVNS. The CDR3 is made up of 11 amino acids. Germline trimming cut 7 bases from V and 12 bases from J; bases unmatched to any gene: 7. CDR3 sequence: CASIWGQETFF. The CDR3 DNA is TGTGCCAGCATCTGGGGACAGGAAACTTTCTTT.

This rearrangement joins TRBV7-9 to TRBJ1-5; D may be TRBD1 (5 bases). V was trimmed by 4 bases and J by 9 bases, leaving 10 bases between them. CDR1 is SEHNR and CDR2 is FQNEAQ in the germline V gene (reference sequence). This CDR3 is 12 amino acids long. The CDR3 reads CASSSQGLPQHF. CDR3 DNA: TGTGCCAGCAGCTCCCAGGGTTTGCCCCAGCATTTT.

This rearrangement joins TRBV12-3 or TRBV12-4 to TRBJ2-1, with D hard to call. V was clipped by 8 bases and J by 3 bases, with 11 bases between them. The CDR3 totals 13 residues. CDR3 loop: CASRSSVYNEQFF. CDR3 bases: TGTGCCAGCCGATCTAGTGTCTACAATGAGCAGTTCTTC.

The V and J genes are TRBV24-1 and TRBJ2-1; 8 bases align to TRBD2. Germline V gives CDR1 KGHDR, CDR2 SFDVKD. This CDR3 has 17 amino acids. V was clipped by 3 bases and J by 1 base; unmatched bases: 7. The CDR3 bases are TGTGCCACCAGTGATCCTGCCCGCGGGGGGTCCTACAATGAGCAGTTCTTC. Encoded protein: CATSDPARGGSYNEQFF.

This clone came up once. CDR3 loop: CASSWTGAGTEAFF. CDR3 in DNA: TGCGCCAGCAGCTGGACAGGGGCGGGCACTGAAGCTTTCTTT. This chain joins TRBV5-1 and TRBJ1-1; 9 nucleotides align to TRBD1. Trimming at V came to 3 bases and at J to 4 bases, leaving 4 bases not matched to a gene. The CDR3 is made up of 14 amino acids. Germline V gives CDR1 SGHRS, CDR2 YFSETQ.

The CDR3 spells CASSGNTDYGYTF. In DNA form, the CDR3 reads TGTGCCAGCAGCGGGAACACCGATTATGGCTACACCTTC. V usage is TRBV6-5 and J usage is TRBJ1-2, with no clear D. Germline-derived CDR1 and CDR2 are MNHEY and SVGAGI. The V and J ends lost 6 bases and 5 bases respectively, with 13 bases between them. The CDR3 extends over 13 amino acids.

The CDR3 coding sequence is TGTGCCAGCAGCTTGGCGGCAGAGGCTTATGAAAAACTGTTTTTT. Protein sequence: CASSLAAEAYEKLFF. The V and J genes are TRBV5-6 and TRBJ1-4, with D hard to call. The length of the CDR3 is 15 residues. Germline V gene sequence: CDR1 SGHDT, CDR2 YYEEEE. The V end was cut by 0 bases, the J end by 6 bases, with 12 bases between.

Concerning this clone: At the DNA level, this CDR3 is encoded by other sequences in the same sample as well. The rearrangement uses TRBV5-4 and TRBJ2-2, with D maybe TRBD1 (6 bases). CDR3 size: 15 residues. V lost 2 bases to trimming and J lost 2 bases, with 10 bases between them. Germline V gives CDR1 SGHNT, CDR2 YYREEE (reference sequence). The CDR3 sequence is CASSLGRGNTGELFF. The CDR3 region has the DNA TGTGCCAGCAGCTTAGGCAGGGGCAACACCGGGGAGCTGTTTTTT.

V gene TRBV11-3 combines with J gene TRBJ2-3; 7 nucleotides align to TRBD2. V lost 5 bases and J lost 3; bases outside the gene matches: 8. Germline values: CDR1 SGHNT, CDR2 YENEEA. The CDR3 is made up of 15 amino acids. CDR3 sequence (DNA): TGTGCCAGCAGCCCGGGGGGACTATCTACAGATACGCAGTATTTT. This encodes CASSPGGLSTDTQYF.

The V call is TRBV5-1, the J call TRBJ1-4; 8 bases map to TRBD1. The germline V gene has CDR1 SGHRS and CDR2 YFSETQ. V lost 3 bases to trimming and J lost 7 bases; unmatched junction nucleotides: 5. CDR3 length equals 14 residues. The CDR3 here is CASSSGGAGEKLFF. CDR3 nucleotide sequence: TGCGCCAGCAGCTCAGGGGGCGCCGGTGAAAAACTGTTTTTT.

The V and J genes are TRBV28 and TRBJ2-3; 7 nucleotides line up with TRBD2. After removal of 1 base from V and 4 bases from J, the junction contained 2 bases not matched to a gene. CDR1 MDHEN and CDR2 SYDVKM come from the germline V gene. The CDR3 length is 14 residues. DNA for the CDR3: TGTGCCAGCAGTTTATCGGGGAGGGCAGATACGCAGTATTTT. It encodes CASSLSGRADTQYF. The full variable domain, completed using reference TRBV28 and TRBJ2-3, is DVKVTQSSRYLVKRTGEKVFLECVQDMDHENMFWYRQDPGLGLRLIYFSYDVKMKEKGDIPEGYSVSREKKERFSLILESASTNQTSMYLCASSLSGRADTQYFGPGTRLTVL.

The chain is built from TRBV5-6 and TRBJ1-5; D may be TRBD1 (6 bases). The length of the CDR3 is 15 residues. CDR1 and CDR2 (germline): SGHDT, YYEEEE. V was trimmed by 3 bases and J by 2 bases, leaving 12 bases between them. The CDR3 nucleotides are TGTGCCAGCAGCTACTTACAGGGACGCAATCAGCCCCAGCATTTT. The encoded protein is CASSYLQGRNQPQHF.

This chain uses TRBV30 with TRBJ1-2, with D possibly TRBD1 on 6 matching bases. Germline V lookup: CDR1 GTSNPN, CDR2 SVGIG (reference sequence). The CDR3 is 13 amino acids. With 4 bases removed from V and 1 base from J, the gap between germline ends came to 10 bases. CDR3 residues: CAWTQGSNYGYTF. The CDR3 region has the DNA TGTGCCTGGACACAGGGTAGTAACTATGGCTACACCTTC.

The CDR3 loop is CAWALSGGSSYEQYF. The DNA for the CDR3 is TGTGCCTGGGCCCTTAGCGGGGGGAGCTCCTACGAGCAGTACTTC. The chain uses TRBV30 and TRBJ2-7, with 10 bases lining up with TRBD2. CDR3 length: 15 residues. Germline CDR1 is GTSNPN and CDR2 is SVGIG (reference sequence). Trimming removed 5 bases from V and 0 bases from J; junction bases left unmatched: 7.